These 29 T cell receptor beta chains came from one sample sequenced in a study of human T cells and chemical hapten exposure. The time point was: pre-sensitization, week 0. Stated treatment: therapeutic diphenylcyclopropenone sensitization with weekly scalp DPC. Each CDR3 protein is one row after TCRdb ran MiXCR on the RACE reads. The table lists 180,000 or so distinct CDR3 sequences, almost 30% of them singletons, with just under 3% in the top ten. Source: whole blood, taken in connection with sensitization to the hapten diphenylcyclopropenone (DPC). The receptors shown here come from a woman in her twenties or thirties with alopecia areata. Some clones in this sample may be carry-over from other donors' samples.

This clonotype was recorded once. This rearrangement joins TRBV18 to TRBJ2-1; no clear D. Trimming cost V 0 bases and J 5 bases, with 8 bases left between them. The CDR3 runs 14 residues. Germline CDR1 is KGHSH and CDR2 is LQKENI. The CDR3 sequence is CASSPPNVNNEQFF. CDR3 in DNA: TGTGCCAGCTCACCACCTAACGTAAACAATGAGCAGTTCTTC.

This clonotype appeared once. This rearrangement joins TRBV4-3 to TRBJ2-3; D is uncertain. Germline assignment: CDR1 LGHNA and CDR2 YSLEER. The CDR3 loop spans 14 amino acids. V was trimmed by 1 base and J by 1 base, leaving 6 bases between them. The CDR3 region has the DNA TGCGCCAGCAGCCAAGGAGTGGGCACAGATACGCAGTATTTT. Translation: CASSQGVGTDTQYF.

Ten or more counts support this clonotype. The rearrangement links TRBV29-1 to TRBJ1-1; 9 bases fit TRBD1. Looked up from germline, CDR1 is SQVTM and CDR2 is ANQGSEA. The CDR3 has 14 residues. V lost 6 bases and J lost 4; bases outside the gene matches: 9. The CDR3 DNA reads TGCAGCGTCGCGGACAGGGGAGTTAGCACTGAAGCTTTCTTT. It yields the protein CSVADRGVSTEAFF. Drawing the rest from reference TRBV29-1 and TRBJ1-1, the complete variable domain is SAVISQKPSRDICQRGTSLTIQCQVDSQVTMMFWYRQQPGQSLTLIATANQGSEATYESGFVIDKFPISRPNLTFSTLTVSNMSPEDSSIYLCSVADRGVSTEAFFGQGTRLTVV.

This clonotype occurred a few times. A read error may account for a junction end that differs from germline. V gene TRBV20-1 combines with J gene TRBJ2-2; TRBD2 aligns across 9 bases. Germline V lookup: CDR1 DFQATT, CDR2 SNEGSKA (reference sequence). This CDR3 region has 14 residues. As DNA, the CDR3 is TGCAGTGCCAGAGGACTAGCGCCCACCGGGGAGCTGTTTTTT. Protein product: CSARGLAPTGELFF.

The CDR3 region has the DNA TGTGCCACCCAAAGTCGACTAGGACCTTACAATGAGCAGTTCTTC. Protein: CATQSRLGPYNEQFF. This chain joins TRBV19 and TRBJ2-1; tentatively, D is TRBD2 (6 bases). The V end lost 10 bases, the J end lost 4 bases, and 20 bases lay between the germline ends. The length of the CDR3 is 15 residues. CDR1 LNHDA and CDR2 SQIVND come from the germline V gene (reference sequence).

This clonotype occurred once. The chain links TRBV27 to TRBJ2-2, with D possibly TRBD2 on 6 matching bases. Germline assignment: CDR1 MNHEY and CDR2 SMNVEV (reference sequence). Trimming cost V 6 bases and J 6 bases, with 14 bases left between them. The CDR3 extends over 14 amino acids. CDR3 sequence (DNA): TGTGCCAGCAGCCCGTGGGAGGAGGCCGGGGAGCTGTTTTTT. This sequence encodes CASSPWEEAGELFF.

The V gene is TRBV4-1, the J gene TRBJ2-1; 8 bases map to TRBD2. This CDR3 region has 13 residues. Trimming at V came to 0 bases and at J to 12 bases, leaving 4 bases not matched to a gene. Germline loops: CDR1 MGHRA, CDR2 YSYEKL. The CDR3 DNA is TGCGCCAGCAGCCAAGAGAGGACTAGCAGGCAGTTCTTC. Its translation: CASSQERTSRQFF.

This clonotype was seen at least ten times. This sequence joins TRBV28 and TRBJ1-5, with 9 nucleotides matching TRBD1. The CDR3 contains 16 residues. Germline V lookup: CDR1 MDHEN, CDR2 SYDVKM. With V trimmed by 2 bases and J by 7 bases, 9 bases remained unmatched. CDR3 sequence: CASSLAFTGGGQPQHF. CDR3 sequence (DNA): TGTGCCAGCAGTTTAGCCTTTACAGGGGGCGGGCAGCCCCAGCATTTT.

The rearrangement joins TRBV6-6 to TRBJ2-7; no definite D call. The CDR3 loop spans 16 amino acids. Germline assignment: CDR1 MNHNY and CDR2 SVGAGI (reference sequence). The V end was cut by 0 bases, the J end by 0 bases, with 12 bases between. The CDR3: CASSYSRRFSSYEQYF. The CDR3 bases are TGTGCCAGCAGTTACTCGAGGCGGTTTAGCTCCTACGAGCAGTACTTC.

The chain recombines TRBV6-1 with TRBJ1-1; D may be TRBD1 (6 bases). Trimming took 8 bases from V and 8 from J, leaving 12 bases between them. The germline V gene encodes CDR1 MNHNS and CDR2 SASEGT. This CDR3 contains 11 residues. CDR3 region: CASQGQKEAFF. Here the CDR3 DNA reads TGTGCCAGCCAAGGACAGAAAGAAGCTTTCTTT.

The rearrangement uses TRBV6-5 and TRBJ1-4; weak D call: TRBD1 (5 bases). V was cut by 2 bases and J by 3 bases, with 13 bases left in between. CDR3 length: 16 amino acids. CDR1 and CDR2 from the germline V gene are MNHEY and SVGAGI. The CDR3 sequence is CASSYDIWGSNEKLFF. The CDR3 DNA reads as TGTGCCAGCAGTTACGACATCTGGGGCTCTAATGAAAAACTGTTTTTT.

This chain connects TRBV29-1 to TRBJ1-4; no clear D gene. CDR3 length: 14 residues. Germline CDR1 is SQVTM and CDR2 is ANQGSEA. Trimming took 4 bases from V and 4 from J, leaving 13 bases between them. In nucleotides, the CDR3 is TGCAGCGTTGGGACGGATGGAATTAATGAAAAACTGTTTTTT. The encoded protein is CSVGTDGINEKLFF.

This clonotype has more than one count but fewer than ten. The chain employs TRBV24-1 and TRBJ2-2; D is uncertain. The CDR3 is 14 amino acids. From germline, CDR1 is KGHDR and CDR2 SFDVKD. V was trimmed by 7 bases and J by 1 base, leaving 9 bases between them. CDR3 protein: CATSPHGNTGELFF. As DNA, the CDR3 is TGTGCCACCAGCCCCCACGGGAACACCGGGGAGCTGTTTTTT.

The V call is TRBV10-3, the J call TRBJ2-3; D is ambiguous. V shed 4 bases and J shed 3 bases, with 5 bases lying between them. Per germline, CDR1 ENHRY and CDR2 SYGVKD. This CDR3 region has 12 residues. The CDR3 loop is CAISGSTDTQYF. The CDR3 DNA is TGTGCCATCAGTGGGAGTACAGATACGCAGTATTTT.

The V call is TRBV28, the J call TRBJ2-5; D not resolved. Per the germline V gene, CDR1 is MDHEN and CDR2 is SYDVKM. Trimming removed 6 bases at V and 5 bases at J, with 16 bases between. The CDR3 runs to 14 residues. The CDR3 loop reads CASSVTRFSETQYF. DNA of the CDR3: TGTGCCAGCAGCGTGACCAGGTTCTCGGAGACCCAGTACTTC.

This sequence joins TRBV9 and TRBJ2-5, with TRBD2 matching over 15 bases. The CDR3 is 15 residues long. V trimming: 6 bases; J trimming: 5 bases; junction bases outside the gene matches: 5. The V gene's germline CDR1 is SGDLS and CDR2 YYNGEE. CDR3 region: CASKPGLAGGETQYF. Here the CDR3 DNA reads TGTGCCAGCAAGCCGGGACTAGCGGGAGGCGAGACCCAGTACTTC. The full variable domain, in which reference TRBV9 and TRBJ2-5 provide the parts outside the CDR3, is DSGVTQTPKHLITATGQRVTLRCSPRSGDLSVYWYQQSLDQGLQFLIQYYNGEERAKGNILERFSAQQFPDLHSELNLSSLELGDSALYFCASKPGLAGGETQYFGPGTRLLVL.

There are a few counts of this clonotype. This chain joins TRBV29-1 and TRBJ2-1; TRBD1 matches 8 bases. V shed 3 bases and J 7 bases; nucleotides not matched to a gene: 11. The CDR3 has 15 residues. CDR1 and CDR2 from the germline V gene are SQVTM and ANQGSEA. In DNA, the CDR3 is TGCAGCGTTGAGGGGGCTGCTCAGGGGGCTAATGAGCAGTTCTTC. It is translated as CSVEGAAQGANEQFF.

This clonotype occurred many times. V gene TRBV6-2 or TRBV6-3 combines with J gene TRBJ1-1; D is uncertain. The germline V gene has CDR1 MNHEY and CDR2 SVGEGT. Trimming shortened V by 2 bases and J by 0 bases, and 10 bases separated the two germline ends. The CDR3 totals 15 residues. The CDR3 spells CASSYLADLNTEAFF. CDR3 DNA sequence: TGTGCCAGCAGTTACCTGGCAGACTTGAACACTGAAGCTTTCTTT.

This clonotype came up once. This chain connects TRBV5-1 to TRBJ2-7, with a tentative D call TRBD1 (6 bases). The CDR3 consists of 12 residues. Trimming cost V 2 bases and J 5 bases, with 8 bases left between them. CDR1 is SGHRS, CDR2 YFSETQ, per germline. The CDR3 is CASSFTGHEQYF. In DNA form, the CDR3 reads TGCGCCAGCAGCTTTACAGGGCACGAGCAGTACTTC.

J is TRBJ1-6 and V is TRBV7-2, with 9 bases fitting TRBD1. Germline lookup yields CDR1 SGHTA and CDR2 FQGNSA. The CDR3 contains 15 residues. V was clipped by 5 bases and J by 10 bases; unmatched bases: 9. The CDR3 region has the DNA TGTGCCAGCAGCCGGGGCGGGACAGGGCGGTCACCCCTCCACTTT. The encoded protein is CASSRGGTGRSPLHF.

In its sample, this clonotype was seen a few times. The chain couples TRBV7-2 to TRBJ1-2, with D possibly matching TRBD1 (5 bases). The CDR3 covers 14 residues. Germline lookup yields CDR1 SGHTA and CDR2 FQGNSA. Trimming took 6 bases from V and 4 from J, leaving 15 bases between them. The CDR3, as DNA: TGTGCCAGCAGTGATTGGGGCACTGCCTATGGCTACACCTTC. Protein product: CASSDWGTAYGYTF. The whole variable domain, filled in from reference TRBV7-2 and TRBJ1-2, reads GAGVSQSPSNKVTEKGKDVELRCDPISGHTALYWYRQSLGQGLEFLIYFQGNSAPDKSGLPSDRFSAERTGGSVSTLTIQRTQQEDSAVYLCASSDWGTAYGYTFGSGTRLTVV.

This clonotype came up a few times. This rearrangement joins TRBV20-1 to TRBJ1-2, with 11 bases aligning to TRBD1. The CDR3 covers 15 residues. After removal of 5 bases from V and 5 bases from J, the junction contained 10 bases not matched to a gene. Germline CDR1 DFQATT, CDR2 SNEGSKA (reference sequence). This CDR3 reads CSAGTGTGGRYGYTF. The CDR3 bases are TGCAGTGCTGGGACCGGGACAGGGGGGAGGTATGGCTACACCTTC.

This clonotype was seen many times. DNA of the CDR3: TGTGCCAGCAGCCTAGCGGTAAATCCCTACGAGCAGTACTTC. Its translation: CASSLAVNPYEQYF. This chain links TRBV28 with TRBJ2-7; the match to TRBD2 covers 7 bases. V shed 6 bases and J 2 bases; nucleotides not matched to a gene: 7. This CDR3 spans 14 amino acids. In germline, CDR1 is MDHEN, CDR2 SYDVKM.

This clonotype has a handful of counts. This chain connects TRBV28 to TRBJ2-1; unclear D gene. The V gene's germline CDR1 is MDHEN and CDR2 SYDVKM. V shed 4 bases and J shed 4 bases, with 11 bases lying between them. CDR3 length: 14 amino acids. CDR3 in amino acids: CASSSMDRYNEQFF. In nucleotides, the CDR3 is TGTGCCAGCAGTTCTATGGACCGGTACAATGAGCAGTTCTTC.

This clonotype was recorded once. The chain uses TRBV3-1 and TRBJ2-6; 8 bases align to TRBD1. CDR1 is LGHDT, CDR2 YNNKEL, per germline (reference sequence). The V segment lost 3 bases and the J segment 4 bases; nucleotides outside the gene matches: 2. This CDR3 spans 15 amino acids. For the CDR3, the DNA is TGTGCCAGCAGCCAGACAGGGGAGGGGGCCAACGTCCTGACTTTC. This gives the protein CASSQTGEGANVLTF.

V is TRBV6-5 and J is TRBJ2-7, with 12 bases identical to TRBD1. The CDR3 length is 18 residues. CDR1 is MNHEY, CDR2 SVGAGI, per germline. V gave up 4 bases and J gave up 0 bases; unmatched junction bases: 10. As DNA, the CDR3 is TGTGCCAGCAGTTGGGGAAGGGCGGGACAGGGGGCCTCCTACGAGCAGTACTTC. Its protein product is CASSWGRAGQGASYEQYF.

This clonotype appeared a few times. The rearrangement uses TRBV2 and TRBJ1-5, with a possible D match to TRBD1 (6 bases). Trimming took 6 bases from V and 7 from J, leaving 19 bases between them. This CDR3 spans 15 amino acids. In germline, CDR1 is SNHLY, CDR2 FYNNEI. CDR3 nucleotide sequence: TGTGCCAGCAGGGGTTCGGCGGGGGCAAGGCAGCCCCAGCATTTT. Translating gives CASRGSAGARQPQHF.

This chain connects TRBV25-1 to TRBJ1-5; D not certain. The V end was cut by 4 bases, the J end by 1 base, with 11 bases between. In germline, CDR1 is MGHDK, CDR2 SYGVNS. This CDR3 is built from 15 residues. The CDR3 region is CASSVGRPSNQPQHF. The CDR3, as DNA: TGTGCCAGCAGTGTCGGACGGCCGAGCAATCAGCCCCAGCATTTT.

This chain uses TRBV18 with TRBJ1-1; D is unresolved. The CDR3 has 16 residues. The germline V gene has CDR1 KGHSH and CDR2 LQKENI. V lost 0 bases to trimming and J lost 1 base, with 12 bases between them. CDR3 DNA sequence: TGTGCCAGCTCACCACCACTTCCGTCAGCGAACACTGAAGCTTTCTTT. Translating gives CASSPPLPSANTEAFF.